The rows below give T cell receptor beta chains drawn from one sample of a study of blood T cells in healthy people across ages. TCRdb re-derived calls from the 5' RACE reads in MiXCR, one entry per CDR3 protein. The repertoire holds approximately 1.5 million distinct CDR3 sequences, approximately 42% seen once, with around 4% in the top ten. The sample was blood. Receptors originate from a woman under 30 in good health. Both conserved end residues are part of each CDR3. Each record gives: clone size, V gene, J gene, D gene, CDR3 protein, CDR3 DNA. D genes are given only for firm matches. Expanded clones get a size class; other rows say once, few or many, or leave the size out.

once	TRBV14	TRBJ2-2	.	CASSQEIRVPPNTGELFF	TGTGCCAGCAGCCAAGAGATTCGAGTCCCACCTAACACCGGGGAGCTGTTTTTT
.	TRBV7-9	TRBJ1-2	TRBD1	CASSLAGTGGYYGYTF	TGTGCCAGCAGCTTAGCCGGGACAGGGGGCTACTATGGCTACACCTTC
few	TRBV20-1	TRBJ2-5	.	CSASLETQYF	TGCAGTGCTAGTTTGGAGACCCAGTACTTC
.	TRBV27	TRBJ2-7	.	CASSFGVPAKYNEQYF	TGTGCCAGCAGTTTCGGAGTCCCGGCCAAATACAATGAGCAGTACTTC
.	TRBV29-1	TRBJ2-7	.	CSVGVSFNEQYF	TGCAGCGTCGGGGTTAGCTTCAACGAGCAGTACTTC
.	TRBV7-6	TRBJ2-3	TRBD1	CASSRPLGQGGTDTQYF	TGTGCCAGCAGCCGCCCATTGGGACAGGGTGGCACAGATACGCAGTATTTT
.	TRBV29-1	TRBJ2-7	TRBD1	CSVEVRDRNYEQYF	TGCAGCGTTGAAGTAAGGGACAGAAACTACGAGCAGTACTTC
many	TRBV5-1	TRBJ2-1	TRBD2	CASSPGTSVYNEQFF	TGTGCCAGCAGTCCGGGGACTAGCGTATACAATGAGCAGTTCTTC
few	TRBV28	TRBJ2-7	.	CASSRNPSYEQYF	TGTGCCAGCAGTCGGAACCCTTCCTACGAGCAGTACTTT
few	TRBV7-8	TRBJ1-2	TRBD1	CASSDGQGHYGYTF	TGTGCCAGCAGCGACGGACAGGGACACTATGGCTACACCTTC
.	TRBV21-1	TRBJ1-1	.	CASSTAAATEAFF	TGTGCCAGCAGCACCGCGGCTGCCACTGAAGCTTTCTTT
few	TRBV6-6	TRBJ2-7	.	CASIKGGQHYEQYF	TGTGCCAGCATAAAAGGGGGGCAGCACTACGAGCAGTACTTC
.	TRBV4-1	TRBJ1-1	.	CASSHYFGTITEAFF	TGCGCCAGCAGCCACTACTTCGGGACAATCACTGAAGCTTTCTTT
many	TRBV15	TRBJ1-5	.	CATSRDRGQPQHF	TGTGCCACCAGCAGAGATCGGGGTCAGCCCCAGCATTTT
once	TRBV20-1	TRBJ2-5	TRBD1	CSARQGAHNEQYF	TGCAGTGCCAGACAGGGGGCCCACAATGAGCAGTACTTC
.	TRBV6-2/TRBV6-3	TRBJ2-3	.	CASSYGGLTQYF	TGTGCCAGCAGTTACGGGGGCCTTACGCAGTATTTT
.	TRBV4-3	TRBJ2-7	TRBD1	CASSQTSGGSYEQYF	TGCGCCAGCAGCCAAACTTCAGGGGGATCGTACGAGCAGTACTTC